These 13 T cell receptor beta chains were all obtained from the same sample, sequenced in a study of patients and donors after allogeneic stem cell transplantation. TCRdb independently ran MiXCR on the RT-PCR reads; one entry per CDR3 protein. The table shows some 150,000 distinct CDR3 sequences, with roughly two fifths occurring only once. The sample taken for sequencing was blood, either unsorted or a sorted T cell fraction (not recorded which). These receptors were obtained from a human donor who was either an allogeneic HSCT recipient or a stem cell or donor lymphocyte infusion donor (not recorded which). It is not recorded whose cells these are; they may come from a transplant donor.

The rearrangement links TRBV9 to TRBJ1-6; the D gene is possibly TRBD1 (5 bases). The CDR3 runs to 13 residues. Germline V gene data show CDR1 as SGDLS and CDR2 as YYNGEE. V was shortened by 2 bases and J by 9 bases, with 9 bases between the two germline ends. CDR3 nucleotide sequence: TGTGCCAGCAGCGTGGGGACCGGTTCACCCCTCCACTTT. Its translation is CASSVGTGSPLHF.

This clonotype was counted between two and nine times. The V and J genes are TRBV15 and TRBJ1-5; 11 bases align to TRBD1. The CDR3 has 13 residues. Germline V lookup: CDR1 LNHNV, CDR2 YYDKDF (reference sequence). With 8 bases clipped from V and 6 bases from J, the junction kept 3 bases outside the gene matches. DNA for the CDR3: TGTGCCACCGGACAGGGGGCCGGTCAGCCCCAGCATTTT. This sequence encodes CATGQGAGQPQHF.

V is TRBV28 and J is TRBJ1-6; D gene unclear. The CDR3 contains 15 residues. From germline, CDR1 is MDHEN and CDR2 SYDVKM. Trimming took off 6 bases at V and 6 bases at J, with 15 bases between the two ends. CDR3 in amino acids: CASSSGGYSNSPLHF. The CDR3, as DNA: TGTGCCAGCAGCTCCGGAGGCTACAGTAATTCACCCCTCCACTTT.

V usage is TRBV12-3 or TRBV12-4 and J usage is TRBJ2-3; possibly TRBD2 for D (6 bases). The CDR3 has 15 amino acids. With 7 bases removed from V and 1 base from J, the gap between germline ends came to 15 bases. As DNA, the CDR3 is TGTGCCAGCAACCAACCGGGAGTGGGCACAGATACGCAGTATTTT. It yields the protein CASNQPGVGTDTQYF.

This sequence joins TRBV5-1 and TRBJ1-4, with a weak D call TRBD1 (5 bases). CDR3 length: 15 residues. From germline, CDR1 is SGHRS and CDR2 YFSETQ. The ends were cut back, 4 bases at V and 8 bases at J, with 18 bases in the middle. For the CDR3, the DNA is TGCGCCAGCAGCGAGACACTGCAGGGATCCGAAAAACTGTTTTTT. This codes for CASSETLQGSEKLFF. Variable domain in full (rest from reference TRBV5-1 and TRBJ1-4): KAGVTQTPRYLIKTRGQQVTLSCSPISGHRSVSWYQQTPGQGLQFLFEYFSETQRNKGNFPGRFSGRQFSNSRSEMNVSTLELGDSALYLCASSETLQGSEKLFFGSGTQLSVL.

The rearrangement uses TRBV20-1 and TRBJ2-3; D is ambiguous. Trimming stripped 5 bases from V and 6 bases from J, with 9 bases between. Germline assignment: CDR1 DFQATT and CDR2 SNEGSKA (reference sequence). CDR3 size: 11 residues. The CDR3 sequence is CSADVGDTQYF. Here the CDR3 DNA reads TGCAGTGCTGACGTGGGGGATACGCAGTATTTT.

This chain joins TRBV6-5 and TRBJ1-1; a weak D match, TRBD1 (5 bases). V lost 2 bases to trimming and J lost 0 bases, with 10 bases between them. The CDR3 has 15 residues. The germline gives CDR1 MNHEY, CDR2 SVGAGI. CDR3 in DNA: TGTGCCAGCAGTTACGCGACAGAATTGAACACTGAAGCTTTCTTT. The encoded protein is CASSYATELNTEAFF.

This chain links TRBV11-2 with TRBJ1-1; the D is unclear. The CDR3 is made up of 14 amino acids. Germline V gene lookup returns CDR1 SGHAT and CDR2 FQNNGV. Trimming stripped 1 base from V and 1 base from J, with 7 bases between. The CDR3 DNA is TGTGCCAGCAGCTTAGGACGTGGGAACACTGAAGCTTTCTTT. This translates into CASSLGRGNTEAFF.

This rearrangement joins TRBV29-1 to TRBJ1-1, with TRBD1 matching over 9 bases. Germline values: CDR1 SQVTM, CDR2 ANQGSEA. CDR3 size: 13 residues. Trimming cost V 1 base and J 7 bases; bases outside gene matches: 4. This CDR3 is CSVEGTGAFEAFF. Written as DNA, the CDR3 is TGCAGCGTTGAAGGGACAGGGGCCTTTGAAGCTTTCTTT.

On this clonotype itself: A junction end diverges from the germline sequence, so it may reflect a read error. This chain uses TRBV12-3 or TRBV12-4 with TRBJ1-5; TRBD1 aligns across 9 bases. The CDR3 contains 15 residues. CDR3 loop: CASSLVGTGFQPLHF. CDR3 coding DNA: TGTGCCAGCAGTTTAGTGGGGACAGGGTTTCAGCCCCTGCATTTT.

The chain is built from TRBV28 and TRBJ2-1; D is uncertain. CDR3 length: 20 amino acids. The V gene lost 5 bases and the J gene lost 0 bases, with 26 bases spanning the gap. Germline V lookup: CDR1 MDHEN, CDR2 SYDVKM. The CDR3 DNA follows: TGTGCCAGCAGTCCCCTCCGGAGTCCCCAGGAGCACCCCTCCTACAATGAGCAGTTCTTC. Amino acids: CASSPLRSPQEHPSYNEQFF.

Only a few counts were recorded for this clonotype. V and J are TRBV5-1 and TRBJ1-6, with 7 bases matching TRBD1. V dropped 0 bases and J dropped 3; count of bases not matched to a gene: 0. The CDR3 has 15 residues. Germline V gives CDR1 SGHRS, CDR2 YFSETQ. This CDR3 is CASSLGDSYNSPLHF. The CDR3 DNA reads TGCGCCAGCAGCTTGGGGGACAGCTATAATTCACCCCTCCACTTT.

CDR3 region: CASSQPLAGKETQYF. DNA of the CDR3: TGTGCCAGCAGCCAACCCTTAGCGGGGAAAGAGACCCAGTACTTC. The J gene is TRBJ2-5, the V gene TRBV7-2; TRBD2 aligns across 8 bases. The V gene end was trimmed by 5 bases and the J gene end by 3 bases; junction bases not matched to a gene: 8. The CDR3 extends over 15 amino acids. Germline V CDR1 and CDR2: SGHTA, FQGNSA. The full variable domain, rest sourced from reference TRBV7-2 and TRBJ2-5, is GAGVSQSPSNKVTEKGKDVELRCDPISGHTALYWYRQSLGQGLEFLIYFQGNSAPDKSGLPSDRFSAERTGGSVSTLTIQRTQQEDSAVYLCASSQPLAGKETQYFGPGTRLLVL.